This T cell receptor beta chain was found in a study of cytomegalovirus exposure and HLA in healthy donors. Findings and limits, study-wide: The likely origin of a cluster of highly shared sequence variants was a sequencing artifact. In a later analysis, parvovirus B19, influenza, CMV and Epstein-Barr virus appeared linked to several top co-occurrence clusters.

PCR primers comprised 60 Vbeta and 13 Jbeta primers. In the original processing: An analysis that came later counted roughly 80 million unique TCR beta chains, approximately 10 million shared. Repertoires were generated with immunoSEQ multiplex PCR, while TCRdb's copy carries only in-frame clones and drops some. V, J and clone size are those of that table, while D and trimming were read from the DNA. Its table records about 130,000 clones. The CDR3 covers 15 residues. CDR1 and CDR2 from the germline V gene are MGHRA and YSYEKL. V lost 0 bases and J lost 9; bases outside the gene matches: 6. On this clone itself: Its antigen is unidentified.

This clonotype originated in a man aged 25-45 years in good health and CMV-seronegative. This chain connects TRBV4-1 to TRBJ2-3, with 10 bases fitting TRBD1. What was sequenced was PBMCs. The CDR3 DNA is TGCGCCAGCAGCCAAGATTGGGCGACAGGGGGCACGCAGTATTTT. It encodes CASSQDWATGGTQYF.